The T cell receptor beta chain described here comes from a study of T-cell memory formation after mild COVID-19. Germline V gene data show CDR1 as SNHLY and CDR2 as FYNNEI. The CDR3 spans 13 residues. V shed 2 bases, J shed 5 bases, and the junction held 2 bases outside the gene matches. MiXCR, applied by TCRdb to the 5' RACE reads, yields one record per CDR3 protein. This sample has roughly 110,000 distinct CDR3 sequences; around an eighth occur once, and the top ten carry 35% to 40%. V and J are TRBV2 and TRBJ2-7; TRBD1 agrees at 8 bases. This receptor was taken from a young man who had mild COVID-19 (a few samples of this study predate the infection). Cell type and time point are not known. The specimen sequenced was PBMCs or a T cell subset sorted from them (not recorded which). The CDR3 sequence: CASSETGGNEQYF. The CDR3 region has the DNA TGTGCCAGCAGTGAAACAGGGGGAAACGAGCAGTACTTC.